The 30 T cell receptor beta chains below were found in one sample sequenced in a study of CD8 T cells in ankylosing spondylitis. Study findings and constraints: Characteristic of ankylosing spondylitis blood, it appeared, was a TCR beta motif comprising several highly homologous variants.

TCRdb re-derived calls from the 5' RACE reads in MiXCR, one entry per CDR3 protein. The table shows 700,000 or so distinct CDR3 sequences, with under 20% occurring only once. No cognate antigen is known for these TCRs. Sequencing input: blood, either unsorted or a sorted T cell fraction (not recorded which). These receptors were obtained from a male donor with ankylosing spondylitis.

This chain connects TRBV24-1 to TRBJ2-3; 9 nucleotides line up with TRBD2. The CDR3 runs to 16 residues. The germline gives CDR1 KGHDR, CDR2 SFDVKD. Trimming cost V 5 bases and J 2 bases; bases outside gene matches: 7. The CDR3 coding sequence is TGTGCCACCAGTGGCGGTAGCGGGGGAGACACAGATACGCAGTATTTT. Translated, it gives CATSGGSGGDTDTQYF.

This clonotype was observed a few times. The chain carries TRBV6-1 and TRBJ2-3; no clear D. CDR1 and CDR2 (germline): MNHNS, SASEGT. The CDR3 loop spans 14 amino acids. V was pared by 7 bases and J by 0 bases, with 11 bases between. CDR3 in DNA: TGTGCCAGCATCGTGGAAGGGAGCACAGATACGCAGTATTTT. Its protein is CASIVEGSTDTQYF.

The chain employs TRBV28 and TRBJ1-2, with 12 nucleotides matching TRBD1. The V gene's germline CDR1 is MDHEN and CDR2 SYDVKM. After removal of 1 base from V and 7 bases from J, the junction contained 10 bases not matched to a gene. The CDR3 has 17 amino acids. The CDR3 loop reads CASSLYSGTGGSGGYTF. CDR3 DNA: TGTGCCAGCAGTTTATATTCGGGGACAGGGGGCTCAGGTGGCTACACCTTC.

The chain recombines TRBV20-1 with TRBJ2-3, with D perhaps matching TRBD2 (7 bases). CDR1 is DFQATT, CDR2 SNEGSKA, per germline (reference sequence). The CDR3 has 18 amino acids. V shed 0 bases and J shed 0 bases, with 19 bases lying between them. CDR3 loop: CSARDRDGGLPSTDTQYF. The CDR3 nucleotides read TGCAGTGCTAGAGATCGGGACGGGGGGCTACCAAGCACAGATACGCAGTATTTT.

This clonotype appeared a few times. The genes are TRBV4-1 and TRBJ1-3; 9 bases match TRBD1. This CDR3 is built from 15 residues. Germline CDR1 is MGHRA and CDR2 is YSYEKL. J was trimmed by 0 bases and V by 5 bases; bases with no gene match: 2. CDR3 in DNA: TGCGCCAGCAGCACGGACAGGGGCTCTGGAAACACCATATATTTT. Its protein product is CASSTDRGSGNTIYF.

The V and J genes are TRBV7-9 and TRBJ2-2; D gene ambiguous. Germline V gives CDR1 SEHNR, CDR2 FQNEAQ (reference sequence). V was clipped by 5 bases and J by 6 bases, with 10 bases between them. The length of the CDR3 is 13 residues. The CDR3, as DNA: TGTGCCAGCAGCCCACCCCCCGCCGGGGAGCTGTTTTTT. This codes for CASSPPPAGELFF.

The rearrangement links TRBV6-2 or TRBV6-3 to TRBJ2-7; weak D call: TRBD2 (6 bases). The CDR3 runs 15 residues. CDR1 is MNHEY, CDR2 SVGEGT, per germline. The V and J ends lost 7 bases and 0 bases respectively, with 16 bases between them. The CDR3 DNA reads as TGTGCCAGCAACCCGGAGGAGCGGGTCTCCTACGAGCAGTACTTC. This gives the protein CASNPEERVSYEQYF.

The V and J genes are TRBV3-1 and TRBJ2-4; 7 bases map to TRBD2. The CDR3 consists of 13 residues. Trimming cost V 4 bases and J 9 bases; bases outside gene matches: 6. Germline assignment: CDR1 LGHDT and CDR2 YNNKEL (reference sequence). The CDR3 loop is CASSPGLGGIQYF. In DNA form, the CDR3 reads TGTGCCAGCAGCCCTGGACTAGGCGGCATTCAGTACTTC.

The V gene is TRBV6-2 or TRBV6-3, the J gene TRBJ2-2; 13 bases fit TRBD2. V lost 4 bases, J lost 5 bases, and 4 bases stayed unmatched. The CDR3 totals 16 residues. CDR1 and CDR2 (germline): MNHEY, SVGEGT. As DNA, the CDR3 is TGTGCCAGCAGTTTCGGACTAGCGGGAGAGACCGGGGAGCTGTTTTTT. Translating gives CASSFGLAGETGELFF.

The gene calls are TRBV12-3 or TRBV12-4 and TRBJ1-1, with 7 nucleotides matching TRBD1. The CDR3 has 15 amino acids. Trimming took 4 bases from V and 6 from J; bases not matched to a gene: 11. The CDR3 protein is CASSSRIQGTAEAFF. The CDR3 region has the DNA TGTGCCAGCAGTTCCAGGATACAGGGGACGGCTGAAGCTTTCTTT.

The chain recombines TRBV5-1 with TRBJ2-2; TRBD1 matches at 7 bases. Germline CDR1 and CDR2: SGHRS and YFSETQ. There are 15 residues in the CDR3. Germline trimming cut 4 bases from V and 3 bases from J; bases unmatched to any gene: 6. CDR3 protein: CASSSGRGYTGELFF. DNA for the CDR3: TGCGCCAGCAGCAGCGGCAGGGGGTACACCGGGGAGCTGTTTTTT. Supplemented by reference TRBV5-1 and TRBJ2-2, the full variable domain reads KAGVTQTPRYLIKTRGQQVTLSCSPISGHRSVSWYQQTPGQGLQFLFEYFSETQRNKGNFPGRFSGRQFSNSRSEMNVSTLELGDSALYLCASSSGRGYTGELFFGEGSRLTVL.

The genes are TRBV15 and TRBJ1-5; the match to TRBD1 covers 7 bases. J gave up 7 bases and V 4 bases, and 4 bases lay outside the gene matches. Germline V lookup: CDR1 LNHNV, CDR2 YYDKDF (reference sequence). CDR3 size: 13 residues. The CDR3 reads CATSTGGIQPQHF. The DNA of the CDR3 is TGTGCCACCAGCACAGGGGGGATACAGCCCCAGCATTTT.

The chain has TRBV28 and TRBJ1-2; D ambiguous. Germline V gives CDR1 MDHEN, CDR2 SYDVKM. Trimming took off 2 bases at V and 5 bases at J, with 12 bases between the two ends. The CDR3 runs 14 residues. This chain's CDR3 is CASSLGGIRYGYTF. In DNA, the CDR3 is TGTGCCAGCAGTTTAGGAGGCATTCGGTATGGCTACACCTTC.

The chain has TRBV7-2 and TRBJ1-4; no clear D. The germline CDR1 and CDR2 sequences are SGHTA and FQGNSA. CDR3 length: 16 amino acids. V was trimmed by 1 base and J by 3 bases, leaving 12 bases between them. CDR3 sequence reads: CASSLDEARANEKLFF. The CDR3 DNA follows: TGTGCCAGCAGCTTAGATGAGGCCAGAGCTAATGAAAAACTGTTTTTT.

This clonotype has just a few counts. The CDR3 coding sequence is TGTGCCAGCATTATCGGTGCCGGGACAGGGAGCGACGAGCAGTACTTC. It encodes CASIIGAGTGSDEQYF. The V and J genes are TRBV6-5 and TRBJ2-7, with 9 nucleotides matching TRBD1. V gave up 7 bases and J gave up 5 bases; unmatched junction bases: 15. CDR1 and CDR2 (germline): MNHEY, SVGAGI. The CDR3 consists of 16 residues.

The chain couples TRBV6-1 to TRBJ2-7; D gene unclear. Per the germline V gene, CDR1 is MNHNS and CDR2 is SASEGT. The V end lost 6 bases, the J end lost 5 bases, and 11 bases lay between the germline ends. CDR3 length: 12 amino acids. The CDR3 loop reads CASSRGWNEQYF. The CDR3 nucleotides read TGTGCCAGCAGCCGAGGATGGAACGAGCAGTACTTC.

This clonotype was seen only a few times. The rearrangement links TRBV24-1 to TRBJ2-4, with 9 nucleotides matching TRBD1. The CDR3 covers 14 residues. The germline CDR1 and CDR2 sequences are KGHDR and SFDVKD. The junction had 4 bases not matched to a gene; V was cut back by 4 bases and J by 7 bases. This CDR3 reads CATSDRTGVNIQYF. The CDR3 DNA reads TGTGCCACCAGTGACAGGACAGGGGTTAACATTCAGTACTTC.

A few counts support this clonotype. V gene TRBV5-6 combines with J gene TRBJ2-7, with 10 bases aligning to TRBD2. Trimming removed 4 bases from V and 1 base from J; junction bases left unmatched: 8. CDR1 and CDR2 (germline): SGHDT, YYEEEE. The CDR3 sequence is 16 residues long. CDR3 residues: CASSQWTSGLSYEQYF. The CDR3 DNA follows: TGTGCCAGCAGCCAGTGGACTAGCGGACTTTCCTACGAGCAGTACTTC. The full variable domain, rest sourced from reference TRBV5-6 and TRBJ2-7, is DAGVTQSPTHLIKTRGQQVTLRCSPKSGHDTVSWYQQALGQGPQFIFQYYEEEERQRGNFPDRFSGHQFPNYSSELNVNALLLGDSALYLCASSQWTSGLSYEQYFGPGTRLTVT.

This chain joins TRBV29-1 and TRBJ1-1; a weak D match, TRBD1 (6 bases). Germline CDR1 and CDR2: SQVTM and ANQGSEA. The germline V and J ends were trimmed by 3 bases and 4 bases, with 9 bases remaining between them. The CDR3 extends over 12 amino acids. Here the CDR3 reads CSVDSGATEAFF. CDR3 in DNA: TGCAGCGTTGATTCGGGGGCCACTGAAGCTTTCTTT.

The chain uses TRBV5-1 and TRBJ1-2; maybe TRBD1 (5 bases). Trimming took 4 bases from V and 7 from J, leaving 17 bases between them. Looked up from germline, CDR1 is SGHRS and CDR2 is YFSETQ. The CDR3 loop spans 14 amino acids. The CDR3 sequence: CASSRLGTEFGYTF. The CDR3 DNA reads as TGCGCCAGCAGCCGGTTGGGGACGGAGTTTGGCTACACCTTC.

This clonotype was recorded a few times. The gene calls are TRBV12-5 and TRBJ2-1, with 8 bases that match TRBD2. V was pared by 1 base and J by 4 bases, with 3 bases of the junction left unmatched. Germline CDR1 reads LGHNT; CDR2 reads FRNRAP. This CDR3 has 15 amino acids. The chain's CDR3 is CASGLGAGGYNEQFF. The DNA for the CDR3 is TGTGCTAGTGGTTTGGGGGCGGGAGGTTACAATGAGCAGTTCTTC.

The rearrangement joins TRBV6-4 to TRBJ2-5, with D possibly being TRBD1 (6 bases). CDR3 length equals 17 residues. Per the germline V gene, CDR1 is MRHNA and CDR2 is SNTAGT. Trimming pared 5 bases from V and 7 bases from J, leaving 26 bases between. CDR3 region: CASSPGHHLLPPWTQYF. The CDR3 DNA reads TGTGCCAGCAGTCCGGGACACCATCTCCTTCCCCCATGGACCCAGTACTTC.

Only a few counts were recorded for this clonotype. The chain couples TRBV29-1 to TRBJ2-3, with TRBD2 identical over 9 bases. The CDR3 sequence is 15 residues long. J gave up 2 bases and V 5 bases, and 8 bases lay outside the gene matches. Germline V CDR1 and CDR2: SQVTM, ANQGSEA. The CDR3, as DNA: TGCAGCGTTCTCCCGGCTAGCGGGACCACAGATACGCAGTATTTT. This encodes CSVLPASGTTDTQYF.

This clonotype was recorded a few times. This rearrangement joins TRBV5-6 to TRBJ1-2; D might be TRBD1 (6 bases). Germline CDR1 reads SGHDT; CDR2 reads YYEEEE. V lost 2 bases and J lost 10, with 15 bases in between. The CDR3 runs to 13 residues. In DNA form, the CDR3 reads TGTGCCAGCAGCTTCGGACAGTCCGATCTCTACACCTTC. Translated, it gives CASSFGQSDLYTF. The variable domain in full, with the rest retrieved from reference TRBV5-6 and TRBJ1-2, is DAGVTQSPTHLIKTRGQQVTLRCSPKSGHDTVSWYQQALGQGPQFIFQYYEEEERQRGNFPDRFSGHQFPNYSSELNVNALLLGDSALYLCASSFGQSDLYTFGSGTRLTVV.

This clonotype has only one observation. The rearrangement joins TRBV19 to TRBJ1-2; the D gene is possibly TRBD1 (6 bases). The germline V and J ends were trimmed by 3 bases and 3 bases, with 11 bases remaining between them. CDR1 LNHDA and CDR2 SQIVND come from the germline V gene (reference sequence). The length of the CDR3 is 14 residues. The CDR3 DNA is TGTGCCAGTAGTATGTCCAGGGGCGACTATGGCTACACCTTC. It is translated as CASSMSRGDYGYTF.

This clonotype came up many times. This sequence joins TRBV21-1 and TRBJ2-5. TRBV21-1 is designated a pseudogene. The CDR3 loop spans 13 amino acids. CDR3 in DNA: TGTGCCAGCAGCTCGGACGGTCAAGAGACCCAGTACTTC. It specifies CASSSDGQETQYF.

This rearrangement joins TRBV20-1 to TRBJ2-3; 15 bases match TRBD2. Germline V gives CDR1 DFQATT, CDR2 SNEGSKA (reference sequence). The CDR3 has 19 residues. The junction had 11 bases not matched to a gene; V was cut back by 2 bases and J by 2 bases. The CDR3 loop reads CSARPLGTSGGRYTDTQYF. The CDR3 nucleotides read TGCAGTGCTAGACCCCTCGGGACTAGCGGGGGGCGATACACAGATACGCAGTATTTT.

In its sample, this clonotype was seen a few times. The chain has TRBV30 and TRBJ2-7; D is tentatively TRBD1 or TRBD2 (5 bases each). V was trimmed by 0 bases and J by 2 bases, leaving 17 bases between them. This CDR3 is built from 16 residues. Germline-derived CDR1 and CDR2 are GTSNPN and SVGIG (reference sequence). CDR3: CAWSVRGQWGPYEQYF. Written as DNA, the CDR3 is TGTGCCTGGAGTGTCAGAGGACAATGGGGACCCTACGAGCAGTACTTC.

V usage is TRBV7-2 and J usage is TRBJ2-2; D might be TRBD2 (6 bases). V was trimmed by 7 bases and J by 0 bases, leaving 12 bases between them. This CDR3 has 15 amino acids. From germline, CDR1 is SGHTA and CDR2 FQGNSA. The CDR3 spells CASKTAGSNTGELFF. The CDR3, as DNA: TGTGCCAGCAAAACGGCGGGGTCGAACACCGGGGAGCTGTTTTTT.

This clonotype was counted only a few times. The chain employs TRBV6-5 and TRBJ2-1; a possible D gene is TRBD2 (6 bases). V was trimmed by 3 bases and J by 2 bases, leaving 14 bases between them. The germline V gene has CDR1 MNHEY and CDR2 SVGAGI. The CDR3 has 16 residues. The CDR3, as DNA: TGTGCCAGCAGTTATGTGGCTAGCGAGACCTACAATGAGCAGTTCTTC. It yields the protein CASSYVASETYNEQFF.